This passage covers 32 T cell receptor beta chains from one sample sequenced in a study of T cells in localized non-small cell lung cancer. Assay: immunoSEQ multiplex PCR; the TCRdb copy retains only in-frame clones and omits some. This table holds 30,000 to 45,000 clones, over 75% found once. The sample was peripheral blood, taken before any cancer treatment. All receptors derive from a woman aged 40-69 years with stage I lung adenocarcinoma.

This chain connects TRBV10-3 to TRBJ1-5, with 10 bases fitting TRBD1. The CDR3 is 18 residues long. After removal of 6 bases from V and 0 bases from J, the junction contained 11 bases not matched to a gene. Germline lookup yields CDR1 ENHRY and CDR2 SYGVKD. CDR3 nucleotide sequence: TGTGCCATCAGCGAGCCGACAGGGGGCGAAACTAGCAATCAGCCCCAGCATTTT. It yields the protein CAISEPTGGETSNQPQHF.

The chain is built from TRBV28 and TRBJ1-5; 8 bases align to TRBD1. Trimming cost V 6 bases and J 2 bases; bases outside gene matches: 0. CDR3 length equals 13 residues. CDR1 and CDR2 from the germline V gene are MDHEN and SYDVKM. The DNA of the CDR3 is TGTGCCAGCAGGACAGGGGGCAATCAGCCCCAGCATTTT. Protein product: CASRTGGNQPQHF.

This rearrangement joins TRBV19 to TRBJ2-3; unclear D gene. The length of the CDR3 is 11 residues. V dropped 10 bases and J dropped 4 bases, with 9 bases sitting between them. Looked up from germline, CDR1 is LNHDA and CDR2 is SQIVND (reference sequence). The CDR3 DNA sequence: TGTGCCACTTCGTGGGCAGATACGCAGTATTTT. Residues: CATSWADTQYF. The whole variable domain, filled in from reference TRBV19 and TRBJ2-3, reads DGGITQSPKYLFRKEGQNVTLSCEQNLNHDAMYWYRQDPGQGLRLIYYSQIVNDFQKGDIAEGYSVSREKKESFPLTVTSAQKNPTAFYLCATSWADTQYFGPGTRLTVL.

This clone was detected a few times. J is TRBJ2-5 and V is TRBV29-1, with D possibly matching TRBD2 (5 bases). The CDR3 length is 12 residues. V lost 8 bases to trimming and J lost 2 bases, with 12 bases between them. The germline gives CDR1 SQVTM, CDR2 ANQGSEA. CDR3 sequence: CSLRGGQETQYF. CDR3 sequence (DNA): TGCAGCCTTCGGGGTGGGCAAGAGACCCAGTACTTC.

J is TRBJ1-1 and V is TRBV30, with 7 nucleotides matching TRBD1. The V segment lost 3 bases and the J segment 8 bases; nucleotides outside the gene matches: 6. The germline V gene has CDR1 GTSNPN and CDR2 SVGIG (reference sequence). The CDR3 is 12 amino acids. Here the CDR3 reads CAWRTGPVEAFF. CDR3 in DNA: TGTGCCTGGAGGACAGGGCCCGTAGAAGCTTTCTTT.

The chain uses TRBV2 and TRBJ2-7; D may match TRBD1 or TRBD2 (7 bases each). The V gene's germline CDR1 is SNHLY and CDR2 FYNNEI. The CDR3 is made up of 14 amino acids. Trimming took 3 bases from V and 3 from J, leaving 12 bases between them. The CDR3 DNA reads TGTGCCAGCAGTGAGCAGGGGGGGAGCTACGAGCAGTACTTC. It codes for CASSEQGGSYEQYF.

The genes are TRBV7-2 and TRBJ2-3; TRBD1 aligns across 8 bases. The CDR3 is 16 amino acids. Germline V gene data show CDR1 as SGHTA and CDR2 as FQGNSA. V lost 5 bases and J lost 6; bases outside the gene matches: 13. CDR3 in DNA: TGTGCCAGCAGCCGGCGGACAGGGCCAAAGGCGGATACGCAGTATTTT. Its translation: CASSRRTGPKADTQYF.

The J gene is TRBJ2-1, the V gene TRBV19; TRBD1 or TRBD2 may be the D gene (5 bases each). This CDR3 is 14 amino acids long. The germline V and J ends were trimmed by 5 bases and 5 bases, with 13 bases remaining between them. Germline V lookup: CDR1 LNHDA, CDR2 SQIVND (reference sequence). The CDR3 reads CASSWGPHDNEQFF. The CDR3, as DNA: TGTGCCAGTAGTTGGGGACCACACGACAATGAGCAGTTCTTC.

V and J are TRBV9 and TRBJ2-5, with D possibly TRBD2 on 5 matching bases. Germline CDR1 is SGDLS and CDR2 is YYNGEE. The CDR3 is 13 residues long. V was shortened by 3 bases and J by 1 base, with 7 bases between the two germline ends. CDR3 region: CASSGGGQETQYF. The DNA of the CDR3 is TGTGCCAGCAGCGGAGGAGGCCAAGAGACCCAGTACTTC.

The count of this clone is one. The gene calls are TRBV5-6 and TRBJ1-4, with 7 bases lining up with TRBD1. V lost 5 bases to trimming and J lost 0 bases; unmatched junction nucleotides: 10. The germline CDR1 and CDR2 sequences are SGHDT and YYEEEE. The CDR3 contains 17 residues. The CDR3 reads CASSSVYRGTTNEKLFF. The CDR3 coding sequence is TGTGCCAGCAGTTCGGTCTACAGGGGAACAACTAATGAAAAACTGTTTTTT.

J is TRBJ2-7 and V is TRBV5-1, with TRBD2 identical over 11 bases. This CDR3 has 16 residues. Germline V gene sequence: CDR1 SGHRS, CDR2 YFSETQ. V lost 1 base and J lost 6; bases outside the gene matches: 9. The CDR3 protein is CASSLSRVAGGGEQYF. In DNA form, the CDR3 reads TGCGCCAGCAGCTTGTCGCGGGTAGCGGGAGGGGGCGAGCAGTACTTC.

This clone appeared once. V is TRBV15 and J is TRBJ1-1; D call uncertain. V lost 1 base, J lost 6 bases, and 6 bases lay in between. CDR3 size: 12 residues. Germline assignment: CDR1 LNHNV and CDR2 YYDKDF (reference sequence). CDR3 DNA: TGTGCCACCAGCAGAGCGGGCGCTGAAGCTTTCTTT. Translation: CATSRAGAEAFF.

This clone was detected a few times. The V gene is TRBV6-6, the J gene TRBJ2-1; TRBD1 might be the D (5 bases). This CDR3 has 13 residues. CDR1 and CDR2 (germline): MNHNY, SVGAGI (reference sequence). The V gene lost 5 bases and the J gene lost 9 bases, with 14 bases spanning the gap. This chain's CDR3 is CASSRQTAAEQFF. CDR3 DNA sequence: TGTGCCAGCAGTCGACAGACGGCGGCTGAGCAGTTCTTC.

The chain carries TRBV6-1 and TRBJ2-3; the D gene could be TRBD1 or TRBD2 (6 bases each). Trimming removed 8 bases at V and 4 bases at J, with 16 bases between. Germline assignment: CDR1 MNHNS and CDR2 SASEGT. The CDR3 consists of 14 residues. The CDR3 DNA follows: TGTGCCAGCGCCGGGGGCGGGGCTTCAGATACGCAGTATTTT. Translating gives CASAGGGASDTQYF.

The chain uses TRBV5-1 and TRBJ2-3; 15 bases agree with TRBD2. V lost 2 bases and J lost 4; bases outside the gene matches: 5. The germline gives CDR1 SGHRS, CDR2 YFSETQ. This CDR3 spans 17 amino acids. CDR3 loop: CASSLGLAGGVADTQYF. As DNA, the CDR3 is TGCGCCAGCAGCTTAGGACTAGCGGGAGGGGTAGCAGATACGCAGTATTTT.

The genes are TRBV6-5 and TRBJ2-7; TRBD2 aligns across 7 bases. CDR3 length: 14 amino acids. The ends lost 5 bases at V and 3 bases at J; junction bases unmatched: 7. Germline V lookup: CDR1 MNHEY, CDR2 SVGAGI. CDR3 nucleotides: TGTGCCAGCAGTCCCCGGGACTACCTCTACGAGCAGTACTTC. Translation gives CASSPRDYLYEQYF.

The rearrangement uses TRBV27 and TRBJ2-3; D gene unclear. In germline, CDR1 is MNHEY, CDR2 SMNVEV (reference sequence). V gave up 3 bases and J gave up 5 bases, with 9 bases separating them. The CDR3 covers 13 residues. CDR3 sequence: CASSFTVRDTQYF. The CDR3, as DNA: TGTGCCAGCAGTTTCACGGTTCGAGATACGCAGTATTTT.

V usage is TRBV6-1 and J usage is TRBJ1-2, with 9 bases matching TRBD1. The CDR3 sequence is 14 residues long. Germline V gives CDR1 MNHNS, CDR2 SASEGT. Unmatched junction bases numbered 11, after V lost 7 bases and J lost 8 bases. Written as DNA, the CDR3 is TGTGCCAGCATTCCGGGACAGGGCTCCGGGGGCTACACCTTC. This sequence encodes CASIPGQGSGGYTF.

This chain connects TRBV4-1 to TRBJ2-3; 7 bases align to TRBD2. Trimming at V came to 5 bases and at J to 3 bases, leaving 11 bases not matched to a gene. CDR3 length: 16 residues. Germline CDR1 and CDR2: MGHRA and YSYEKL. The CDR3 sequence: CASSFLAAVETDTQYF. The CDR3 DNA reads TGCGCCAGCAGCTTTCTAGCGGCGGTGGAAACAGATACGCAGTATTTT.

This rearrangement joins TRBV5-1 to TRBJ2-7, with 7 bases fitting TRBD1. Per germline, CDR1 SGHRS and CDR2 YFSETQ. The length of the CDR3 is 16 residues. Unmatched junction bases numbered 10, after V lost 4 bases and J lost 0 bases. This CDR3 reads CASSDADRVVSYEQYF. As DNA, the CDR3 is TGCGCCAGCAGCGACGCCGACAGGGTGGTCTCCTACGAGCAGTACTTC.

This chain uses TRBV19 with TRBJ2-1; the match to TRBD2 covers 13 bases. This CDR3 has 16 residues. Germline V gene data show CDR1 as LNHDA and CDR2 as SQIVND (reference sequence). The trim removed 5 bases at V and 10 bases at J, leaving 11 bases unmatched. DNA of the CDR3: TGTGCCAGTAGTTCCCGTAGGACTAGCGGGAGCTGGGAGCAGTTCTTC. This sequence encodes CASSSRRTSGSWEQFF.

The V call is TRBV29-1, the J call TRBJ1-4; a possible D gene is TRBD1 (5 bases). V was trimmed by 2 bases and J by 1 base, leaving 5 bases between them. The CDR3 contains 13 residues. Per germline, CDR1 SQVTM and CDR2 ANQGSEA. The CDR3 DNA reads as TGCAGCGTTGAACAGGGAACTAATGAAAAACTGTTTTTT. Translated: CSVEQGTNEKLFF.

CDR3: CASSGAGGNYGYTF. The CDR3 DNA sequence: TGTGCCAGCAGCGGGGCGGGGGGTAACTATGGCTACACCTTC. The chain couples TRBV11-2 to TRBJ1-2; maybe TRBD1 (5 bases). Trimming stripped 5 bases from V and 1 base from J, with 11 bases between. The CDR3 covers 14 residues. Germline V gene sequence: CDR1 SGHAT, CDR2 FQNNGV.

J is TRBJ1-4 and V is TRBV7-9, with 7 positions matching TRBD1. The CDR3 runs to 14 residues. The germline CDR1 and CDR2 sequences are SEHNR and FQNEAQ (reference sequence). Losses at the gene ends were 5 bases for V and 5 bases for J; bases not matched to a gene: 5. CDR3 loop: CASSRTGANEKLFF. CDR3 in DNA: TGTGCCAGCAGCCGAACAGGGGCCAATGAAAAACTGTTTTTT.

The chain recombines TRBV30 with TRBJ2-5; the match to TRBD2 covers 15 bases. CDR3 size: 17 residues. Per germline, CDR1 GTSNPN and CDR2 SVGIG (reference sequence). The V gene end was trimmed by 1 base and the J gene end by 2 bases; junction bases not matched to a gene: 5. The CDR3 spells CAWSAGLAGGLQETQYF. CDR3 coding DNA: TGTGCCTGGAGTGCCGGACTAGCGGGAGGGTTACAAGAGACCCAGTACTTC.

The gene calls are TRBV19 and TRBJ2-7; 10 nucleotides align to TRBD2. Germline CDR1 and CDR2: LNHDA and SQIVND (reference sequence). The V and J ends lost 8 bases and 4 bases, in that order; junction bases with no gene match: 5. The CDR3 has 13 amino acids. CDR3 loop: CASPGTSEYEQYF. Here the CDR3 DNA reads TGTGCCAGTCCTGGGACTAGCGAGTACGAGCAGTACTTC.

CDR3 sequence (DNA): TGTGCCAGTAAACAGGGGAGCTCCTACAATGAGCAGTTCTTC. This translates into CASKQGSSYNEQFF. The genes are TRBV2 and TRBJ2-1; TRBD1 agrees at 7 bases. The CDR3 contains 14 residues. CDR1 is SNHLY and CDR2 is FYNNEI in the germline V gene. V trimming: 9 bases; J trimming: 0 bases; junction bases outside the gene matches: 5.

The chain links TRBV7-2 to TRBJ2-7, with 8 bases that match TRBD2. The CDR3 is made up of 15 amino acids. Trimming removed 1 base from V and 3 bases from J; junction bases left unmatched: 5. CDR1 is SGHTA, CDR2 FQGNSA, per germline. The CDR3 spells CASSLVAGRDYEQYF. CDR3 nucleotides: TGTGCCAGCAGCTTAGTAGCGGGGAGGGACTACGAGCAGTACTTC.

This chain connects TRBV7-2 to TRBJ2-1, with 12 bases that match TRBD2. J was trimmed by 7 bases and V by 2 bases; bases with no gene match: 3. CDR1 SGHTA and CDR2 FQGNSA come from the germline V gene. This CDR3 spans 15 amino acids. CDR3 residues: CASSLLAGGRNEQFF. DNA of the CDR3: TGTGCCAGCAGCTTACTAGCGGGAGGGAGGAATGAGCAGTTCTTC. The whole variable domain, remainder taken from reference TRBV7-2 and TRBJ2-1, is GAGVSQSPSNKVTEKGKDVELRCDPISGHTALYWYRQSLGQGLEFLIYFQGNSAPDKSGLPSDRFSAERTGGSVSTLTIQRTQQEDSAVYLCASSLLAGGRNEQFFGPGTRLTVL.

This clone has a single count. CDR3 in amino acids: CASSPTPSNGYTF. The DNA of the CDR3 is TGTGCCAGCAGCCCGACACCCTCCAATGGCTACACCTTC. The chain recombines TRBV11-2 with TRBJ1-2, with no clear D. This CDR3 has 13 residues. Germline CDR1 is SGHAT and CDR2 is FQNNGV. The V gene lost 5 bases and the J gene lost 6 bases, with 13 bases spanning the gap.

This chain connects TRBV5-4 to TRBJ1-1; tentatively, D is TRBD1 (5 bases). The CDR3 sequence is 12 residues long. V lost 0 bases to trimming and J lost 8 bases, with 8 bases between them. The germline gives CDR1 SGHNT, CDR2 YYREEE (reference sequence). CDR3 amino acids: CASSLGWTEAFF. Written as DNA, the CDR3 is TGTGCCAGCAGCTTGGGGTGGACAGAAGCTTTCTTT.

This chain connects TRBV13 to TRBJ2-7, with 7 bases identical to TRBD2. The CDR3 extends over 18 amino acids. Trimming at V came to 4 bases and at J to 0 bases, leaving 15 bases not matched to a gene. The V gene's germline CDR1 is PRHDT and CDR2 FYEKMQ (reference sequence). CDR3 DNA: TGTGCCAGCAGCTCTAGTGGTTTGGTGCGGGAGCTCTCCTACGAGCAGTACTTC. Translating it yields CASSSSGLVRELSYEQYF.